These T cell receptor beta chains were read from a single sample in a study of blood T cell repertoires in COVID-19. Some clones are missing from TCRdb's copy, which holds only in-frame ones; the method was immunoSEQ multiplex PCR. The sample holds more than 250,000 clones, around 87% seen once. Sequencing used peripheral blood. The receptors originated from a woman in her 30s who had recovered from COVID-19. CDR3s include the opening cysteine and the closing phenylalanine or tryptophan. The order of the fields is V gene, J gene, D gene, clone size, CDR3 DNA, CDR3 protein. The D gene is left open where the match is weak. Expanded clones get a size class; other rows say once, few or many, or leave the size out.

>TRBV11-2|TRBJ2-1|TRBD2|NA
TGTGCCAGCAGTAGACCCAATCGGACTAGCGGGAGGGCCTTCGGCACCTACAATGAGCAGTTCTTC
CASSRPNRTSGRAFGTYNEQFF
>TRBV2|TRBJ2-3|TRBD2|few
TGTGCCAGCGGAATAGCGGGAAGCACAGATACGCAGTATTTT
CASGIAGSTDTQYF
>TRBV30|TRBJ1-6|NA|NA
TGTGCCTGGAGCCCGAAGGTCGGGCCCCTCCACTTT
CAWSPKVGPLHF
>TRBV6-1|TRBJ2-3|NA|NA
TGTGCCAGCAGTGATACCAGCGTAAGCACAGATACGCAGTATTTT
CASSDTSVSTDTQYF
>TRBV25-1|TRBJ1-5|NA|NA
TGTGCCAGCAGTCACGGGGGGCATCAGCCCCAGCATTTT
CASSHGGHQPQHF
>TRBV3-1/TRBV3-2|TRBJ2-1|NA|NA
TGTGCCAGCAGCCAAGGTGCAGGGGAGTTCTTC
CASSQGAGEFF
>TRBV27|TRBJ2-7|TRBD2|few
TGTGCCAGCAGTTTTAGCGGGAGCTCCTACGAGCAGTACTTC
CASSFSGSSYEQYF
>TRBV7-3|TRBJ1-1|TRBD1|many
TGTGCCAGCAGCTCACAGGGGGAAGCTTTCTTT
CASSSQGEAFF
>TRBV7-2|TRBJ2-2|NA|NA
TGTGCCAGCAGCTCCACAAGGAACACCGGGGAGCTGTTTTTT
CASSSTRNTGELFF
>TRBV3-1/TRBV3-2|TRBJ1-1|NA|once
TGTGCCAGCAGCCAAGCTACAGGGTTCACTGAAGCTTTCTTT
CASSQATGFTEAFF
>TRBV18|TRBJ1-5|TRBD1|once
TGTGCCAGCTCACCCCTAACGCCCCCGACAGGGGGCTTAAGGCAGCCCCAGCATTTT
CASSPLTPPTGGLRQPQHF
>TRBV27|TRBJ2-6|NA|NA
TGTGCCAGCAGTTTTGCAGCGTCTGGGGCCAACGTCCTGACTTTC
CASSFAASGANVLTF
>TRBV28|TRBJ1-5|NA|NA
TGTGCCAGCAGTCGACAGAGATATAGCAATCAGCCCCAGCATTTT
CASSRQRYSNQPQHF
>TRBV10-2|TRBJ1-5|NA|NA
TGCGCCAGCAGCGCAGGACAGTATAGCAATCAGCCCCAGCATTTT
CASSAGQYSNQPQHF